The clone carrying this TCR beta chain has ten or more counts. Germline V CDR1 and CDR2: SNHLY, FYNNEI. The germline V and J ends were trimmed by 6 bases and 0 bases, with 9 bases remaining between them. The CDR3 spans 13 residues. This entry comes from a study of regulatory T cells in long-lasting Graves disease. iRepertoire HTBI primers and Arm-PCR of CDR3 regions built TCR beta libraries. MiXCR was run by TCRdb on the multiplex PCR reads, yielding one entry per CDR3 protein. The top ten clones hold around a quarter of a sample with 420,000 or so distinct CDR3 sequences, around 15% of them seen once. As for time point: newly diagnosed GD, antithyroid drugs for less than 3 months. Generation of the TCR library employed RNA extracted from PBMCs. These same records also appear under a second study, on T cells in Graves' hyperthyroidism and ophthalmopathy. From that study: The TCR CDR3 first-round RT-PCR relied on the HTBI primer set. Appearing also in blood were most of the thyroid clonotypes expanded above 0.001. A 13 V-J signature model discriminated ophthalmopathy versus stable hyperthyroidism.

The chain couples TRBV2 to TRBJ2-7, with D perhaps TRBD1 (5 bases). This specimen was peripheral blood mononuclear cells (PBMCs), taken at new diagnosis, from a patient treated with antithyroid drugs. The sequence came from a woman aged 18-29 years with Graves disease. CDR3 in amino acids: CASRTDLSYEQYF. The CDR3, as DNA: TGTGCCAGCAGGACAGACCTCTCCTACGAGCAGTACTTC.